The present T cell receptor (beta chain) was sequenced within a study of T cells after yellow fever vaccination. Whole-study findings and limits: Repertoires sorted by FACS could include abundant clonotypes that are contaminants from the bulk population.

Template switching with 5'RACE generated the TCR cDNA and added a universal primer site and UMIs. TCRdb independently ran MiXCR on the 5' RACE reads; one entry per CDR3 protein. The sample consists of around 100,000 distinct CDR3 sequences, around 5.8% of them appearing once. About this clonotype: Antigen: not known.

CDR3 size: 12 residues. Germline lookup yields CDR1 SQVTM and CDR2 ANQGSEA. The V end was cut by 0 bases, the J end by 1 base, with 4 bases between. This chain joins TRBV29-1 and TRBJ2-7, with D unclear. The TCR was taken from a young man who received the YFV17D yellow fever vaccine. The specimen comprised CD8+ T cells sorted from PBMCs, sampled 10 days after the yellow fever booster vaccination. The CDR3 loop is CSVEDQSYEQYF. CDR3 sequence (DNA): TGCAGCGTTGAAGATCAGTCCTACGAGCAGTACTTC.